This T cell receptor (beta chain) was recorded in a study of response to subunit inactivated influenza vaccine. Each CDR3 protein is one row after TCRdb ran MiXCR on the RT-PCR reads. This table has about 780,000 distinct CDR3 sequences, less than 20% appearing once. Germline trimming cut 6 bases from V and 5 bases from J; bases unmatched to any gene: 11. This CDR3 is built from 16 residues. Germline V gives CDR1 MDHEN, CDR2 SYDVKM. For this clonotype: Its antigen is not known.

Regarding the study as a whole: Every seasonal influenza vaccination brings in few new T cells, the authors suggested.

The TCR was taken from a man aged 45-65 years who received an inactivated influenza vaccine. The material was PBMCs from blood, obtained 5 days after vaccination. The rearrangement links TRBV28 to TRBJ2-4; 9 bases match TRBD1. In DNA, the CDR3 is TGTGCCAGCAGCAAAGCCCCGGGACAGGGACAAAACATTCAGTACTTC. It yields the protein CASSKAPGQGQNIQYF. Full variable domain (missing parts from reference TRBV28 and TRBJ2-4): DVKVTQSSRYLVKRTGEKVFLECVQDMDHENMFWYRQDPGLGLRLIYFSYDVKMKEKGDIPEGYSVSREKKERFSLILESASTNQTSMYLCASSKAPGQGQNIQYFGAGTRLSVL.